This T cell receptor beta chain was sequenced in a study of blood T cell repertoires in COVID-19. Across the whole study: PBMCs, B-cell-depleted T cells, or T cells were the source of the cDNA or gDNA that made up the material.

The study assigned cohorts using participant-reported clinical history. The assay was immunoSEQ multiplex PCR, and TCRdb's table has in-frame clones only and misses some. The table includes 250,000 or so clones, approximately 90% detected once. The specimen was PBMCs or T cells enriched from blood (not recorded which). This clonotype was obtained from a woman aged 25 to 39 with acute COVID-19.

CDR3 amino acids: CASSPTQGSEGNTIYF. The DNA of the CDR3 is TGTGCCAGCAGCCCGACCCAGGGATCGGAGGGAAACACCATATATTTT. V and J are TRBV7-4 and TRBJ1-3, with D possibly being TRBD1 (5 bases). V lost 5 bases to trimming and J lost 4 bases, with 18 bases between them. The CDR3 has 16 amino acids. Germline V gives CDR1 SGHVT, CDR2 SQSDAQ. The complete variable domain, with remaining parts taken from reference TRBV7-4 and TRBJ1-3, reads GAGVSQSPRYKVAKRGRDVALRCDSISGHVTLYWYRQTLGQGSEVLTYSQSDAQRDKSGRPSGRFSAERPERSVSTLKIQRTEQGDSAVYLCASSPTQGSEGNTIYFGEGSWLTVV.